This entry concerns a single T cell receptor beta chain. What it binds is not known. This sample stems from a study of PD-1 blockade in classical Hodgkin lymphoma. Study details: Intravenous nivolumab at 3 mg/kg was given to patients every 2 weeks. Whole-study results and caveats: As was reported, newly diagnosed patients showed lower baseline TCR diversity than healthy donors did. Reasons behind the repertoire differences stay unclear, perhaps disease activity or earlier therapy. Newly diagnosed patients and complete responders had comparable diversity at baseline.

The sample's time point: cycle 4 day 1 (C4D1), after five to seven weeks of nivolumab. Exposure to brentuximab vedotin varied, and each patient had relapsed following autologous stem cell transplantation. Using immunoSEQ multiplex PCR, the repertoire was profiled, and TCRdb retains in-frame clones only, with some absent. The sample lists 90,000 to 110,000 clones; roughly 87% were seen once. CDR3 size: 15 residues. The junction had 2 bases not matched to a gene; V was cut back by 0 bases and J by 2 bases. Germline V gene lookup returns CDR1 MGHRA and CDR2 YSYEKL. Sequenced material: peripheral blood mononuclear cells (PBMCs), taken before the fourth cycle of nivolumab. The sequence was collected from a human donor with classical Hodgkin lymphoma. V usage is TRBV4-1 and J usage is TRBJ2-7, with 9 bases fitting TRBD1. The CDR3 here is CASSQEGQGAYEQYF. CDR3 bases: TGCGCCAGCAGCCAAGAGGGACAGGGAGCCTACGAGCAGTACTTC.